This is a list of T cell receptor beta chains from one sample in a study of T cell responses to AZD1222 COVID-19 vaccine. Produced via immunoSEQ multiplex PCR; TCRdb's table is partial and in-frame only. The data contain tens of thousands of clones, approximately 90% of them seen just once; the ten biggest clones take up 45% to 50%. The sample was peripheral blood, taken on day 0 of AZD1222 vaccination. Source of these receptors: an adult in good health. CDR3s include the opening cysteine and the closing phenylalanine or tryptophan. The order of the fields is clone size, V gene, J gene, D gene, CDR3 DNA, CDR3 protein. D genes are given only for firm matches. Part of the rows lack a size; the others show once, few, many or a class for expanded clones.

>once|TRBV6-2/TRBV6-3|TRBJ2-1|TRBD2
TGTGCCAGCAGTTACGGACTAGCGGGCGGCTCGCAGTTCTTC
CASSYGLAGGSQFF
>-|TRBV5-4|TRBJ2-1|TRBD1
TGTGCCAGCAGCCCGGGACAGAGATATTACAATGAGCAGTTCTTC
CASSPGQRYYNEQFF
>-|TRBV12-3/TRBV12-4|TRBJ1-2|-
TGTGCCAGCAGTTTAGAACAGGATGGGGGCTACACCTTC
CASSLEQDGGYTF
>-|TRBV6-2/TRBV6-3|TRBJ1-1|-
TGTGCCAGCAGTCGCTTGGTGGCCGGGCAGGGGAACACTGAAGCTTTCTTT
CASSRLVAGQGNTEAFF
>-|TRBV6-6|TRBJ1-2|TRBD1
TGTGCCAGCAGTCCCCGGACAGGAGCTAACTATGGCTACACCTTC
CASSPRTGANYGYTF
>-|TRBV5-4|TRBJ1-5|-
TGTGCCAGCAGCGCGGGGGTGAATAGCAATCAGCCCCAGCATTTT
CASSAGVNSNQPQHF
>-|TRBV5-6|TRBJ1-5|TRBD1
TGTGCCAGCAGCCAGAGCCAACAGGGGTCCCATCAGCCCCAGCATTTT
CASSQSQQGSHQPQHF
>-|TRBV9|TRBJ1-1|-
TGTGCCAGCAGCGTAGGCGGAATACTAAACACTGAAGCTTTCTTT
CASSVGGILNTEAFF
>-|TRBV5-1|TRBJ1-1|-
TGCGCCAGCAGCATCGAAGGTGATAGGGAAGCTTTCTTT
CASSIEGDREAFF
>once|TRBV13|TRBJ2-1|TRBD2
TGTGCCAGCAGCTTAGAGCGGGGGGCGCGGGAGGAGCAGTTCTTC
CASSLERGAREEQFF
>-|TRBV27|TRBJ1-1|-
TGTGCCAGCAGTTCGCCGGGGATGAACACTGAAGCTTTCTTT
CASSSPGMNTEAFF
>-|TRBV3-1/TRBV3-2|TRBJ2-7|-
TGTCCCAGCAGCAAAGACGAAAGCGGCAGGGGAGGCTACGAGCAGTACTTC
CPSSKDESGRGGYEQYF
>-|TRBV6-5|TRBJ1-2|TRBD1
TGTGCCAGCAGCGCCGGACAGGCAGGCTACACCTTC
CASSAGQAGYTF
>-|TRBV27|TRBJ1-1|-
TGTGCCAGCAGATTCTCCCGGGGCCCCACTGAAGCTTTCTTT
CASRFSRGPTEAFF
>-|TRBV19|TRBJ2-7|-
TGTGCCAGTAGTATAGAAGGGGCCGAGCAGTACTTC
CASSIEGAEQYF
>-|TRBV6-6|TRBJ1-4|TRBD1
TGTGCCAGCAGTCCGCCCCGGACAGGGTCTAATGAAAAACTGTTTTTT
CASSPPRTGSNEKLFF
>-|TRBV7-9|TRBJ1-2|-
TGTGCCAGCAGCCCCTCGGGACGGCGTTGGGGGACGATCGGTGGCTGCACCTTC
CASSPSGRRWGTIGGCTF
>once|TRBV3-1/TRBV3-2|TRBJ1-3|-
TGTGCCAGCTGGGGGGCCGGAAACACCATATATTTT
CASWGAGNTIYF
>-|TRBV5-1|TRBJ2-3|-
TGCGCCAGCAGCTTGTTCCCCGGTTCTAGCACAGATACGCAGTATTTT
CASSLFPGSSTDTQYF
>-|TRBV15|TRBJ2-4|-
TGTGCCACCAGCAGACCCGTGGGGGCAGGGGGGGCCAAAAACATTCAGTACTTC
CATSRPVGAGGAKNIQYF
>-|TRBV5-1|TRBJ2-1|TRBD2
TGCGCCAGCAGCACGGGACTAGCGGGGGCCAATGAGCAGTTCTTC
CASSTGLAGANEQFF
>-|TRBV29-1|TRBJ2-5|-
TGCAGCGTTCTCCGGTCCGAGACCCAGTACTTC
CSVLRSETQYF
>-|TRBV7-6|TRBJ1-5|-
TGTGCCAGCAGCTTAGCGTTTGCCGGTAATCAGCCCCAGCATTTT
CASSLAFAGNQPQHF
>-|TRBV6-4|TRBJ2-7|TRBD1
TGTGCCAGCATTCCGGACAGGCTGTCCTACGAGCAGTACTTC
CASIPDRLSYEQYF
>-|TRBV19|TRBJ2-1|-
TGTGCCAGTAGTATTAGGGCCAGGGGAAATGAGCAGTTCTTC
CASSIRARGNEQFF
>-|TRBV21-1|TRBJ1-1|-
TGTGCCAGCAGCAAAGGTGAGAACACTGAAGCTTTCTTT
CASSKGENTEAFF
>-|TRBV6-6|TRBJ2-6|-
TGTGCCAGCAGTCCTCTGGCGTTTGCCTCTGGGGCCAACGTCCTGACTTTC
CASSPLAFASGANVLTF
>-|TRBV5-1|TRBJ1-4|TRBD1
TGCGCCAGCAGCTCGGGACAGCTCAGGGAAAAACTGTTTTTT
CASSSGQLREKLFF
>-|TRBV11-2|TRBJ1-3|TRBD1
TGTGCCAGCAGCTCGCAGGGGGCGCGTGGAAACACCATATATTTT
CASSSQGARGNTIYF
>-|TRBV12-5|TRBJ1-1|TRBD1
TGTGCTAGTGGTTTGTTGGCCAGGGGGCTGGGAACTGAAGCTTTCTTT
CASGLLARGLGTEAFF
>-|TRBV10-3|TRBJ1-2|-
TGTGCCATCAGTGAGTCGGGGGAAGGCTACACCTTC
CAISESGEGYTF
>-|TRBV27|TRBJ1-2|TRBD1
TGTGCCAGCAGTCTATGGACAGGTGCTTCTGATGGCTACACCTTC
CASSLWTGASDGYTF
>-|TRBV5-1|TRBJ2-7|TRBD1
TGCGCCAGCAGCCCCGGGACAGGGACGGACGAGCAGTACTTC
CASSPGTGTDEQYF
>-|TRBV7-2|TRBJ2-5|-
TGTGCCAGCAGCTTACGTAGATTAGCGCCCCAAGAGACCCAGTACTTC
CASSLRRLAPQETQYF
>once|TRBV15|TRBJ1-5|-
TGTGCCACCAGCAGGGCCGCCGTCGGGTGGGGTTCGGGTCAGCCCCAGCATTTT
CATSRAAVGWGSGQPQHF
>few|TRBV6-5|TRBJ1-5|-
TGTGCCAGCAGTCCCTATCCGGGACTCCAGCCTTTT
CASSPYPGLQPF
>-|TRBV30|TRBJ2-2|TRBD2
TGTGCCCGGACTAGCGGAGGGTCCCTGAACACCGGGGAGCTGTTTTTT
CARTSGGSLNTGELFF
>-|TRBV19|TRBJ1-3|TRBD1
TGTGCCAGTAGTATGGGACAGGCCTCTGGAAACACCATATATTTT
CASSMGQASGNTIYF
>-|TRBV7-2|TRBJ1-1|-
TGTGCCAGCAGCTTAGACCTACGTGGGGAGGGAAAAGCTTTCTTT
CASSLDLRGEGKAFF
>few|TRBV7-2|TRBJ1-4|TRBD1
TGTGCCAGCAGCCAAGGGACAGCAACTAATGAAAAACTGTTTTTT
CASSQGTATNEKLFF
>once|TRBV6-5|TRBJ2-5|TRBD2
TGTGCCAGCAGTCTGACTAGCGGGGGGCGGGAGACCCAGTACTTC
CASSLTSGGRETQYF
>-|TRBV5-1|TRBJ1-2|TRBD1
TGCGCCAGCAGCTTCACAGGGGGCTATGGCTACACCTTC
CASSFTGGYGYTF
>-|TRBV6-5|TRBJ2-2|TRBD1
TGTGCCAGCAGAATGGGACAGGGGGCGAACGGGGAGCTGTTTTTT
CASRMGQGANGELFF
>-|TRBV6-5|TRBJ1-6|TRBD1
TGTGCCAGCAGTTGGACAGGGGGGATTAATTCACCCCTCCACTTT
CASSWTGGINSPLHF
>-|TRBV9|TRBJ2-5|TRBD2
TGTGCCAGCAGCGTTAGCGGGGGGGAAGAGACCCAGTACTTC
CASSVSGGEETQYF
>-|TRBV7-2|TRBJ1-3|TRBD1
TGTGCCAGCAGCGACAGGGCTCGAAACACCATATATTTT
CASSDRARNTIYF
>once|TRBV7-2|TRBJ2-1|TRBD2
TGTGCCAGCAGCTTTGGGACTAGCGGGGGGCCAAGCAATGAGCAGTTCTTC
CASSFGTSGGPSNEQFF
>-|TRBV19|TRBJ1-1|TRBD1
TGTGCCAGTAGTCCTCGGACAGGGGGAACTGAAGCTTTCTTT
CASSPRTGGTEAFF
>-|TRBV30|TRBJ2-2|-
TGTGCCTGGAGTGTTTCATGGTACACCGGGGAGCTGTTTTTT
CAWSVSWYTGELFF
>-|TRBV27|TRBJ1-6|-
TGTGCCAGCAGTCCGACAGGCTATAATTCACCCCTCCACTTT
CASSPTGYNSPLHF
>-|TRBV6-5|TRBJ1-5|-
TGTGCCAGCAGCTCCGTTGGGCCCCAGCATTTT
CASSSVGPQHF
>few|TRBV7-2|TRBJ1-2|-
TGTGCCAGCAGCTTAGTGGCCAGGGACGACTATGGCTACACCTTC
CASSLVARDDYGYTF
>-|TRBV2|TRBJ2-7|-
TGTGCCAGCAGTCCCCCCTTGGGCGGCATCGAGCAGTACTTC
CASSPPLGGIEQYF
>-|TRBV5-1|TRBJ1-6|-
TGCGCCAGCAGCTTGAGGGCCTCGGATAATTCACCCCTCCACTTT
CASSLRASDNSPLHF
>-|TRBV5-1|TRBJ2-3|-
TGCGCCAGCAGCTTGGGGGCTTCTAGCACAGATACGCAGTATTTT
CASSLGASSTDTQYF
>-|TRBV30|TRBJ1-5|-
TGTGCCTGGAGTGTCGGGGTAGGCAATCAGCCCCAGCATTTT
CAWSVGVGNQPQHF
>once|TRBV5-5|TRBJ1-5|-
TGTGCCAGCAGCTCCCAGGGAGGGAGCAATCAGCCCCAGCATTTT
CASSSQGGSNQPQHF
>once|TRBV7-7|TRBJ1-3|-
TGTGCCAGCAGCGGATCTGGAAACACCATATATTTT
CASSGSGNTIYF
>-|TRBV21-1|TRBJ1-4|-
TGTGCCAGCAGCAAAGGGGGAAACATTAATGAAAAACTGTTTTTT
CASSKGGNINEKLFF
>-|TRBV27|TRBJ1-1|-
TGTGCCACAGCGTCATGGCGGAACACTGAAGCTTTCTTT
CATASWRNTEAFF